Below are 3 T cell receptor beta chains sequenced from a single sample in a study of beta chain features in type 1 diabetes. The antigens of these receptors remain unknown. Regarding the study as a whole: Moderate yet significant TCRB CDR3 shortening was seen in Type 1 diabetes patients in all four CD4+ subsets.

Of the isolated RNA, all was reverse transcribed, and so the sequenced material was expressed TCRB transcripts. Here immunoSEQ multiplex PCR was the method, and the copy in TCRdb shows in-frame clones only, minus some. In the table there are a few hundred thousand clones, about 14% of which are singletons. What was sequenced was naive CD4+ T cells from blood. The receptor source for this set is a woman between 18 and 29 years old with type 1 diabetes.

V usage is TRBV7-2 and J usage is TRBJ2-1, with 9 bases lining up with TRBD2. The CDR3 runs to 15 residues. The trim removed 5 bases at V and 5 bases at J, leaving 7 bases unmatched. CDR1 and CDR2 from the germline V gene are SGHTA and FQGNSA. This chain's CDR3 is CASSDGTSLNNEQFF. In DNA, the CDR3 is TGTGCCAGCAGCGATGGGACTAGCCTGAACAATGAGCAGTTCTTC.

This clone turned up a few times. This sequence joins TRBV15 and TRBJ2-2; D gene ambiguous. CDR3 length equals 13 residues. Trimming cost V 8 bases and J 6 bases, with 13 bases left between them. CDR1 is LNHNV, CDR2 YYDKDF, per germline (reference sequence). The CDR3 sequence: CATGPIGSGELFF. As DNA, the CDR3 is TGTGCCACCGGGCCAATCGGCTCCGGGGAGCTGTTTTTT.

The rearrangement uses TRBV5-1 and TRBJ2-7, with 12 positions matching TRBD2. The germline CDR1 and CDR2 sequences are SGHRS and YFSETQ. The J segment lost 7 bases and the V segment lost 3 bases, leaving 5 bases of the junction unmatched. This CDR3 is 14 amino acids long. CDR3 DNA: TGCGCCAGCAGCTGGGGGGGGACTAGCGGGGAGCAGTACTTC. Its translation is CASSWGGTSGEQYF.